This T cell receptor (beta chain) was captured by sequencing in a study of OX40 agonist ivuxolimab in advanced cancers. Study results and limitations: On average, CD8+ T cells had more expanded clones than CD4+.

Repertoires were generated with immunoSEQ multiplex PCR, while TCRdb's copy carries only in-frame clones and drops some. The sample has tens of thousands of clones; around 73% are singletons. The V gene's germline CDR1 is SEHNR and CDR2 FQNEAQ (reference sequence). The V gene lost 3 bases and the J gene lost 0 bases, with 20 bases spanning the gap. This CDR3 is built from 18 residues. Exclusion of a patient followed from autoimmune disease history or systemic immunosuppression. Peripheral blood came from all dose cohorts at three timepoints. A word on this clone: Its antigen is still unknown.

The TCR sequence derives from an adult with an advanced solid tumor such as melanoma, head and neck, liver or kidney cancer. This chain connects TRBV7-9 to TRBJ2-5; D possibly corresponds to TRBD2 (6 bases). The input for sequencing was CD4+ or CD8+ T cells sorted from blood, taken in a trial of the OX40 agonist ivuxolimab. This CDR3 is CASSFSSAEFEYQETQYF. CDR3 coding DNA: TGTGCCAGCAGCTTTTCTAGCGCGGAATTCGAGTACCAAGAGACCCAGTACTTC.